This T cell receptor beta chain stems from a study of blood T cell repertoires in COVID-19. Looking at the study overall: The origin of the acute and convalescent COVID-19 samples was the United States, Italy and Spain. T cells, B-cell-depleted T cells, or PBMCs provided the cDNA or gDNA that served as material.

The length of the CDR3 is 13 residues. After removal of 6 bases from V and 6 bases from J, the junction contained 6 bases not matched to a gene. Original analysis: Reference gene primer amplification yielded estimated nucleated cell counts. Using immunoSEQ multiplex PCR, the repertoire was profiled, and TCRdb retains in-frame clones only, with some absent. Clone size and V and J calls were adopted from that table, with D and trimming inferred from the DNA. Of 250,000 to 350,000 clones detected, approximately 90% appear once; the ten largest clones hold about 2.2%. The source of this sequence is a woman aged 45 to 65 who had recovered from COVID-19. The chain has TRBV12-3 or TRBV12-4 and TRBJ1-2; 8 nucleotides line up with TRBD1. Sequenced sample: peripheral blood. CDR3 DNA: TGTGCCAGCAGGTCGACAGGGGATGATGGCTACACCTTC. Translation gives CASRSTGDDGYTF.